These 2 T cell receptor beta chains came from one sample sequenced in a study of a mutant IDH1 vaccine in newly diagnosed glioma. Profiled with immunoSEQ multiplex PCR; TCRdb holds only in-frame clones, not every one. The sample records roughly 50,000 clones, more than 70% being singletons. Their antigens remain unidentified. The time point here: week 5, during vaccination. All doses held 300 ug of mutant IDH1 20-mer peptide, with topical imiquimod. Sequences were derived from PBMCs, sampled from a glioma patient whose treatment included an IDH1 peptide vaccine. The source of these receptors is a woman in her forties with glioma.

This chain connects TRBV14 to TRBJ2-7, with D uncertain. Between the trimmed V and J ends, which lost 0 bases and 8 bases, there was a span of 11 bases. Germline CDR1 is SGHDN and CDR2 is FVKESK. This CDR3 is built from 13 residues. CDR3 region: CASSQDSVYQQYF. In DNA form, the CDR3 reads TGTGCCAGCAGCCAAGATAGTGTATACCAGCAGTACTTC.

The genes are TRBV5-1 and TRBJ1-2, with TRBD1 matching over 10 bases. CDR1 is SGHRS, CDR2 YFSETQ, per germline. The CDR3 covers 16 residues. J lost 8 bases, V lost 0 bases, and 10 bases had no gene match. The CDR3 here is CASSLVDLDRGNGYTF. The CDR3 bases are TGCGCCAGCAGCTTGGTTGACTTGGACAGGGGGAACGGCTACACCTTC. The full variable domain, rest sourced from reference TRBV5-1 and TRBJ1-2, is KAGVTQTPRYLIKTRGQQVTLSCSPISGHRSVSWYQQTPGQGLQFLFEYFSETQRNKGNFPGRFSGRQFSNSRSEMNVSTLELGDSALYLCASSLVDLDRGNGYTFGSGTRLTVV.